The clone carrying this T cell receptor (beta chain) was seen once. Over several immunoSEQ plates, each subset's genomic DNA was distributed in even portions. The authors loaded around 200 ng DNA, tens of thousands of T cell genomes, into sorted-subset replicate PCRs. Sequencing was performed with immunoSEQ multiplex PCR; in TCRdb, only in-frame clones are kept and a portion is missing. The table includes 2 million to 3 million clones, approximately 93% detected once. These data are taken from a study of shared clonotypes between healthy human individuals. The study drew its donors from healthy HIV-negative adults without recent acute infections or vaccinations. The source is a young man in good health. Some clones in this sample may be carry-over from other donors' samples. Sequencing was done on a sample of naive CD4+ T cells from PBMCs. The subset was: CD45RA+ positively selected.

CDR3 nucleotides: TGTGCCAGCAGCGAAAGGACAGGGGGCTACGAGCAGTACTTC. Protein sequence: CASSERTGGYEQYF. The chain employs TRBV9 and TRBJ2-7; 10 bases line up with TRBD1. V shed 3 bases, J shed 3 bases, and the junction held 3 bases outside the gene matches. This CDR3 spans 14 amino acids. The V gene's germline CDR1 is SGDLS and CDR2 YYNGEE.